These 19 T cell receptor beta chains were sequenced from one sample in a study of blood T cell repertoires in COVID-19. The table came from immunoSEQ multiplex PCR; TCRdb's copy has only in-frame clones and leaves some out. The sample yields over 60,000 clones, 70% to 85% seen once. Sequencing was done on a sample of peripheral blood. Every receptor here comes from an elderly man with active COVID-19.

This rearrangement joins TRBV2 to TRBJ2-7, with TRBD1 matching over 7 bases. V trimming: 6 bases; J trimming: 2 bases; junction bases outside the gene matches: 7. CDR1 and CDR2 from the germline V gene are SNHLY and FYNNEI. The CDR3 runs to 14 residues. CDR3 DNA: TGTGCCAGCAGGGAGGACAGGACTCCCTACGAGCAGTACTTC. Its translation: CASREDRTPYEQYF.

The chain recombines TRBV9 with TRBJ2-7; a possible D gene is TRBD1 (5 bases). CDR1 is SGDLS and CDR2 is YYNGEE in the germline V gene. The CDR3 consists of 14 residues. V was cut by 0 bases and J by 5 bases, with 12 bases left in between. CDR3 region: CASSVAAGSDEQYF. CDR3 DNA: TGTGCCAGCAGCGTAGCTGCAGGGTCGGACGAGCAGTACTTC. Complete variable domain (other parts from reference TRBV9 and TRBJ2-7): DSGVTQTPKHLITATGQRVTLRCSPRSGDLSVYWYQQSLDQGLQFLIQYYNGEERAKGNILERFSAQQFPDLHSELNLSSLELGDSALYFCASSVAAGSDEQYFGPGTRLTVT.

The CDR3 region is CASSSAVRTGELFF. CDR3 DNA: TGTGCCAGCAGCTCGGCGGTCCGCACCGGGGAGCTGTTTTTT. This chain connects TRBV5-4 to TRBJ2-2; D ambiguous. CDR1 SGHNT and CDR2 YYREEE come from the germline V gene (reference sequence). Trimming removed 3 bases from V and 4 bases from J, with 10 bases in between. CDR3 length equals 14 residues.

This clone was seen just once. This sequence joins TRBV29-1 and TRBJ2-7; TRBD1 matches 11 bases. From germline, CDR1 is SQVTM and CDR2 ANQGSEA. Trimming took 6 bases from V and 7 from J; bases not matched to a gene: 11. The CDR3 is made up of 14 amino acids. CDR3 protein: CSVRPGQGVLEQYF. The CDR3 coding sequence is TGCAGCGTGAGACCGGGACAGGGGGTCTTAGAGCAGTACTTC.

J is TRBJ2-1 and V is TRBV12-5; TRBD2 agrees at 7 bases. CDR1 is LGHNT, CDR2 FRNRAP, per germline. The CDR3 runs to 17 residues. V dropped 1 base and J dropped 1; count of bases not matched to a gene: 7. CDR3 loop: CASGLDELRESYNEQFF. CDR3 coding DNA: TGTGCTAGTGGTTTGGATGAATTGCGGGAGTCCTACAATGAGCAGTTCTTC.

This CDR3 is CASSRGLAGGGYEQYF. For the CDR3, the DNA is TGTGCCAGCAGCCGGGGACTAGCGGGAGGTGGGTACGAGCAGTACTTC. The chain uses TRBV3-1 (or the pseudogene TRBV3-2) and TRBJ2-7; 15 nucleotides align to TRBD2. After removal of 4 bases from V and 4 bases from J, the junction contained 5 bases not matched to a gene. CDR1 and CDR2 (germline): LGHDT, YNNKEL (reference sequence). There are 16 residues in the CDR3.

The chain links TRBV7-9 to TRBJ2-1; 10 nucleotides agree with TRBD2. CDR1 is SEHNR, CDR2 FQNEAQ, per germline (reference sequence). CDR3 length equals 11 residues. V was pared by 7 bases and J by 14 bases, with 5 bases of the junction left unmatched. The CDR3: CASKESGREFF. DNA for the CDR3: TGTGCCAGCAAAGAGAGCGGGAGGGAGTTCTTC.

This clone has just one count. The rearrangement uses TRBV7-3 and TRBJ2-2; the D gene is possibly TRBD2 (7 bases). CDR1 is SGHTA and CDR2 is FQGTGA in the germline V gene. V was trimmed by 5 bases and J by 4 bases, leaving 17 bases between them. CDR3 length equals 16 residues. The CDR3 sequence is CASSPRRGGGTGELFF. In DNA form, the CDR3 reads TGTGCCAGCAGCCCTAGGCGGGGAGGGGGCACCGGGGAGCTGTTTTTT.

The rearrangement links TRBV6-2 or TRBV6-3 to TRBJ1-5; D remains ambiguous. The CDR3 has 13 amino acids. Per the germline V gene, CDR1 is MNHEY and CDR2 is SVGEGT. V shed 0 bases and J shed 6 bases, with 6 bases lying between them. CDR3 sequence reads: CASSYSYLQPQHF. Written as DNA, the CDR3 is TGTGCCAGCAGTTACTCTTATCTTCAGCCCCAGCATTTT.

This clone was picked up a small number of times. The rearrangement uses TRBV7-9 and TRBJ1-2; 8 bases match TRBD1. V gave up 2 bases and J gave up 6 bases; unmatched junction bases: 14. Germline values: CDR1 SEHNR, CDR2 FQNEAQ (reference sequence). CDR3 size: 17 residues. CDR3 nucleotide sequence: TGTGCCAGCAGCTTATTAGCAGGGGGCAAAGATCCACATGGCTACACCTTC. It encodes CASSLLAGGKDPHGYTF.

The rearrangement uses TRBV4-2 and TRBJ1-6, with 7 bases aligning to TRBD1. The V gene's germline CDR1 is LGHNA and CDR2 YNFKEQ. V lost 3 bases and J lost 8; bases outside the gene matches: 4. The CDR3 is 14 amino acids. CDR3 loop: CASSQGTVDSPLHF. CDR3 sequence (DNA): TGTGCCAGCAGCCAGGGGACAGTCGATTCACCCCTCCACTTT.

This chain joins TRBV4-1 and TRBJ2-1; 7 nucleotides match TRBD2. Unmatched junction bases numbered 7, after V lost 1 base and J lost 7 bases. The length of the CDR3 is 15 residues. The germline V gene encodes CDR1 MGHRA and CDR2 YSYEKL. CDR3 in DNA: TGCGCCAGCAGCCAAGCAGGCGGGAGTAATAATGAGCAGTTCTTC. It yields the protein CASSQAGGSNNEQFF.

The chain carries TRBV4-3 and TRBJ1-4; D perhaps matches TRBD1 (6 bases). Germline CDR1 and CDR2: LGHNA and YSLEER. The ends were cut back, 4 bases at V and 7 bases at J, with 25 bases in the middle. The CDR3 is 18 residues long. CDR3 nucleotide sequence: TGCGCCAGCAGCCGCATATCCGGGACACAAAGAGGGGCTGAAAAACTGTTTTTT. It codes for CASSRISGTQRGAEKLFF.

The CDR3 loop is CASSYSIQGAYNTEAFF. In nucleotides, the CDR3 is TGTGCCAGCAGTTACTCGATACAGGGGGCATATAACACTGAAGCTTTCTTT. This sequence joins TRBV6-2 or TRBV6-3 and TRBJ1-1, with 9 bases aligning to TRBD1. The germline V gene encodes CDR1 MNHEY and CDR2 SVGEGT. V trimming: 0 bases; J trimming: 2 bases; junction bases outside the gene matches: 7. CDR3 length: 17 residues.

The chain is built from TRBV5-1 and TRBJ1-6; 9 bases align to TRBD1. Germline V lookup: CDR1 SGHRS, CDR2 YFSETQ. This CDR3 contains 17 residues. Trimming at V came to 0 bases and at J to 6 bases, leaving 7 bases not matched to a gene. The CDR3 DNA follows: TGCGCCAGCAGCTTGGAGACAGGGGGGTTTCGTAATTCACCCCTCCACTTT. Translating it yields CASSLETGGFRNSPLHF.

On this clone: The same CDR3 arises from other DNA sequences in this sample as well. This chain uses TRBV9 with TRBJ2-6; TRBD1 might be the D (5 bases). V was cut by 0 bases and J by 1 base, with 5 bases left in between. The CDR3 has 15 residues. Germline V lookup: CDR1 SGDLS, CDR2 YYNGEE. The CDR3 nucleotides read TGTGCCAGCAGCGTAGCAGGGTCTGGGGCCAACGTCCTGACTTTC. Its protein product is CASSVAGSGANVLTF.

Ten or more counts support this clone. The CDR3 is CASSQGQGGFAPLHF. CDR3 in DNA: TGTGCCAGCAGCCAGGGACAGGGGGGTTTCGCACCCCTCCACTTT. The V gene is TRBV14, the J gene TRBJ1-6; 11 bases agree with TRBD1. CDR1 is SGHDN and CDR2 is FVKESK in the germline V gene. V shed 3 bases and J 11 bases; nucleotides not matched to a gene: 6. There are 15 residues in the CDR3. The full variable domain, rest sourced from reference TRBV14 and TRBJ1-6, is EAGVTQFPSHSVIEKGQTVTLRCDPISGHDNLYWYRRVMGKEIKFLLHFVKESKQDESGMPNNRFLAERTGGTYSTLKVQPAELEDSGVYFCASSQGQGGFAPLHFGNGTRLTVT.

The gene calls are TRBV20-1 and TRBJ2-1, with 7 nucleotides matching TRBD1. The CDR3 spans 13 residues. Germline V gene data show CDR1 as DFQATT and CDR2 as SNEGSKA (reference sequence). The junction had 5 bases not matched to a gene; V was cut back by 3 bases and J by 6 bases. DNA for the CDR3: TGCAGTGCTAGTATACAGGGGCGCAATGAGCAGTTCTTC. Protein: CSASIQGRNEQFF.

The chain couples TRBV21-1 to TRBJ2-1; the DNA was not compared with TRBD2, the D call given in the table. TRBV21-1 is a documented pseudogene. CDR3 size: 14 residues. For the CDR3, the DNA is TGTGCCAGCAGCAATGTACTAGTCGAGCGTGAGCAGTTCTTC. It is translated as CASSNVLVEREQFF.